The rows below give T cell receptor beta chains drawn from one sample of a study of blood T cell repertoires in COVID-19. Method: immunoSEQ multiplex PCR; TCRdb's copy keeps in-frame clones and lacks some. The table has some 190,000 clones, approximately 84% seen once; the top ten hold 2.5% to 3.5%. The sequenced sample was PBMCs or T cells enriched from blood (not recorded which). Receptors were obtained from a woman aged 25 to 39 who had recovered from COVID-19. CDR3s include the opening cysteine and the closing phenylalanine or tryptophan. D genes are given only for firm matches. The size entry is marked missing in some rows and otherwise reads once, few, many or a size class.

v_call	clone_size	j_call	d_call	cdr3_nt	cdr3_aa
TRBV5-1	NA	TRBJ1-5	NA	TGCGCCAGCAGCCCCGTAAATCGAGATCAGCCCCAGCATTTT	CASSPVNRDQPQHF
TRBV5-1	NA	TRBJ1-4	NA	TGCGCCAGCAGCTTGCGAGGGACTAATGAAAAACTGTTTTTT	CASSLRGTNEKLFF
TRBV7-2	NA	TRBJ1-6	NA	TGTGCCAGCAGCTTAAATCCGGGTAATTCACCCCTCCACTTT	CASSLNPGNSPLHF
TRBV11-3	NA	TRBJ1-1	NA	TGTGCCAGCAGCTTCAGTCAGGGGACTGAAGCTTTCTTT	CASSFSQGTEAFF
TRBV27	NA	TRBJ1-6	TRBD1	TGTGCCAGCAGTTTATCGGGGGGGAGGACAGGGCGGTCACCCCTCCACTTT	CASSLSGGRTGRSPLHF
TRBV19	NA	TRBJ1-3	TRBD1	TGTGCCAGTAAAGGGACAGGGGTAAACACCATATATTTT	CASKGTGVNTIYF
TRBV27	NA	TRBJ1-2	NA	TGTGCCAGCAGTCCACTGGTGGCAGGGAATGGCTACACCTTC	CASSPLVAGNGYTF
TRBV24-1	NA	TRBJ2-1	TRBD1	TGTGCCACCAGCAGACAGGGGAGCTCCTACAATGAGCAGTTCTTC	CATSRQGSSYNEQFF
TRBV5-1	few	TRBJ2-4	NA	TGCGCCAGCAGCTTGGACGGCTCCCTAGTTCAGTACTTC	CASSLDGSLVQYF
TRBV28	NA	TRBJ1-1	TRBD1	TGTGCCAGCAGACATCACGGGACAGTGGGTTCTGAAGCTTTCTTT	CASRHHGTVGSEAFF
TRBV18	NA	TRBJ2-7	NA	TGTGCCAGCTCCCCCGGGACACGAACGGGGGAGCAGTACTTC	CASSPGTRTGEQYF
TRBV29-1	NA	TRBJ1-1	TRBD1	TGCAGCGTCCCGGGACAGGGGAACACTGAAGCTTTCTTT	CSVPGQGNTEAFF
TRBV9	NA	TRBJ2-7	TRBD1	TGTGCCAGCAGCGTCGACAGGGACCCTACCTACGAGCAGTACTTC	CASSVDRDPTYEQYF
TRBV14	NA	TRBJ1-1	NA	TGTGCCAGCAGCCCTGCATCTATTGAAGCTTTCTTT	CASSPASIEAFF
TRBV6-1	NA	TRBJ1-2	NA	TGTGCCAGCAGTGAAGTTGACATTACCGGCTACACCTTC	CASSEVDITGYTF
TRBV11-2	NA	TRBJ1-2	TRBD1	TGTGCCAGCAGCTTCCTCTCGACAGGGTTGTATGGCTACACCTTC	CASSFLSTGLYGYTF
TRBV5-1	NA	TRBJ2-7	NA	TGCGCCAGCAGCTTGGGACACCTCTCCTACGAGCAGTACTTC	CASSLGHLSYEQYF